The 6 T cell receptor beta chains in this list originate from one sample, sequenced in a study of CD8 T cells in Susac syndrome. Random hexamers were used to reverse transcribe the RNA input (roughly 0.5 to 1 ug). TCRdb reprocessed the immunoSEQ multiplex PCR reads with MiXCR, giving one entry per CDR3 protein. Of fewer than 100,000 distinct CDR3 sequences listed, roughly 90% are singletons. The sample consisted of CD8+ T cells from PBMCs. These receptors were collected from a human donor with multiple sclerosis.

V gene TRBV6-6 combines with J gene TRBJ1-1; D is ambiguous. This CDR3 is built from 12 residues. The V gene's germline CDR1 is MNHNY and CDR2 SVGAGI (reference sequence). The germline V and J ends were trimmed by 7 bases and 10 bases, with 16 bases remaining between them. The CDR3 nucleotides read TGTGCCAGCACCGGAGACCTGGATGGAGCTTTCTTT. This gives the protein CASTGDLDGAFF.

The chain recombines TRBV28 with TRBJ2-2; possibly TRBD1 or TRBD2 for D (5 bases each). CDR1 and CDR2 (germline): MDHEN, SYDVKM. CDR3 size: 17 residues. Trimming stripped 4 bases from V and 6 bases from J, with 21 bases between. DNA for the CDR3: TGTGCCAGCAGTTCCCTACAGAGGGGTAGGTCGGCCGGGGAGCTGTTTTTT. Amino acid sequence: CASSSLQRGRSAGELFF.

DNA for the CDR3: TGCAGCGTTGATCTGGGCCAGGGTACCGAAAAACTGTTTTTT. Its protein product is CSVDLGQGTEKLFF. This rearrangement joins TRBV29-1 to TRBJ1-4, with TRBD1 as a possible D gene (5 bases). This CDR3 comprises 14 residues. The V end was cut by 3 bases, the J end by 8 bases, with 16 bases between. Per the germline V gene, CDR1 is SQVTM and CDR2 is ANQGSEA.

For the CDR3, the DNA is TGTGCTAGTGGTTTTTGGGGGGCTGGCACCGGGGAGCTGTTTTTT. Residues: CASGFWGAGTGELFF. The chain carries TRBV12-5 and TRBJ2-2; D is tentatively TRBD1 or TRBD2 (6 bases each). Germline V CDR1 and CDR2: LGHNT, FRNRAP. Deletions cut 3 bases from V and 4 bases from J, with 12 bases between. The CDR3 runs 15 residues. The complete variable domain, with remaining parts taken from reference TRBV12-5 and TRBJ2-2, reads DARVTQTPRHKVTEMGQEVTMRCQPILGHNTVFWYRQTMMQGLELLAYFRNRAPLDDSGMPKDRFSAEMPDATLATLKIQPSEPRDSAVYFCASGFWGAGTGELFFGEGSRLTVL.

This clonotype was recorded only once. The V and J genes are TRBV6-6 and TRBJ1-5, with a possible D match to TRBD1 (5 bases). CDR1 and CDR2 from the germline V gene are MNHNY and SVGAGI (reference sequence). The CDR3 contains 16 residues. With 6 bases removed from V and 4 bases from J, the gap between germline ends came to 19 bases. CDR3 nucleotide sequence: TGTGCCAGCAGCCTCGCGATGACAGAGGGAAATCAGCCCCAGCATTTT. Protein product: CASSLAMTEGNQPQHF.

This chain links TRBV10-3 with TRBJ1-3; no clear D gene. The CDR3 is 14 amino acids. The germline V gene encodes CDR1 ENHRY and CDR2 SYGVKD. The V gene lost 3 bases and the J gene lost 1 base, with 7 bases spanning the gap. The CDR3 sequence: CAISETGSGNTIYF. The CDR3 DNA reads as TGTGCCATCAGTGAAACTGGTTCTGGAAACACCATATATTTT.